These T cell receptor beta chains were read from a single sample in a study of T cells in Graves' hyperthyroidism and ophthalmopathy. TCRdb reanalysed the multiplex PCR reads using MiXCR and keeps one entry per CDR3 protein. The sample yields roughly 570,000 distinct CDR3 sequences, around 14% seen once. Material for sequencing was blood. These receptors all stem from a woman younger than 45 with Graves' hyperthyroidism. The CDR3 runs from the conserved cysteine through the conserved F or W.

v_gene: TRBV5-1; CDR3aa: CASSSSGGRNLEQYF
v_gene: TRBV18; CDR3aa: CASSPSVFYEQYF
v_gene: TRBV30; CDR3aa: CAWRIGWSTEQFF
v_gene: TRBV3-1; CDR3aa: CASSLLAGGDTQYF
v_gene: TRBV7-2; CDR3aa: CASSLGTSGKSYEQYF
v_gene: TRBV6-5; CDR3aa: CASSYQEGLAGPGELFF
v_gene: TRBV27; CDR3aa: CASSYRWTSYNEQFF
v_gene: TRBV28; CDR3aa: CASRKGQGTGGYTF
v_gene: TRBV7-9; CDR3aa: CASSLMENTEAFF
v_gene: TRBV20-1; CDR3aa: CSAPGGIPSEQYF
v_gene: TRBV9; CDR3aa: CASSVAVGGTNEKLFF
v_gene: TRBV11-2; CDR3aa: CASSRGTGGFRDTQYF
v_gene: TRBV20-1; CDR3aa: CSARRPSGSFIQYF
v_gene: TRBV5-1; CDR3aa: CASSLNGRLHGYTF
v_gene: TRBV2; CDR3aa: CASSFGPTGELFF
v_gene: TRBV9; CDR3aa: CASRKGQSNTEAFF
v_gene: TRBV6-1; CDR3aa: CASTKDATNEKLFF
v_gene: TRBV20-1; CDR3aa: CSARNPTRHYEQYF
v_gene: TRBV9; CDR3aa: CASSLRGDRGLYGYTF
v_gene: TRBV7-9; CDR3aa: CASSPTGRSTDTQYF
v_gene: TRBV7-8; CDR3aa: CASSQLTGVPEAFF
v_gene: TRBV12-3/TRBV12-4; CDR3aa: CASSLGINEQFF
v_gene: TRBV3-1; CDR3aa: CASSHSGDRYEQYF
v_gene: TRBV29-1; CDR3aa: CSVRFLSGGQETQYF
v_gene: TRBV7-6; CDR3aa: CASSPTPEELFF
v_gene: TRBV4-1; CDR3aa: CASSRTGAGEQFF
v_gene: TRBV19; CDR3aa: CASSRTGRTRPNTGELFF
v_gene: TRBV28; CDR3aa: CASSLRLRAPGAGELFF
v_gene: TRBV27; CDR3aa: CASSLHRGELFF
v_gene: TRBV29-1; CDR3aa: CSVEDKASGRAHEQFF
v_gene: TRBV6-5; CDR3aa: CASSYSGRGVDTEAFF
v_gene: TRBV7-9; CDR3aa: CASSFSGSPPYEQYF
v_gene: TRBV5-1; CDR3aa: CASSLVSGRGAEQFF